The 16 T cell receptor beta chains in this list originate from one sample, sequenced in a study of cytomegalovirus exposure and HLA in healthy donors. The PCR employed 60 Vbeta primers together with 13 Jbeta primers. Here immunoSEQ multiplex PCR was the method, and the copy in TCRdb shows in-frame clones only, minus some. The sample has 240,000 or so clones, over 80% seen once. Sequencing was performed on PBMCs. The receptors were sampled from a middle-aged woman in good health and CMV-seropositive.

The chain has TRBV5-4 and TRBJ2-3; 9 positions agree with TRBD2. Germline V gene data show CDR1 as SGHNT and CDR2 as YYREEE (reference sequence). The CDR3 has 15 amino acids. With 4 bases clipped from V and 4 bases from J, the junction kept 7 bases outside the gene matches. This chain's CDR3 is CASSRDGLASDTQYF. The CDR3 nucleotides are TGTGCCAGCAGCAGAGACGGACTAGCGTCAGATACGCAGTATTTT. The whole variable domain, filled in from reference TRBV5-4 and TRBJ2-3, reads ETGVTQSPTHLIKTRGQQVTLRCSSQSGHNTVSWYQQALGQGPQFIFQYYREEENGRGNFPPRFSGLQFPNYSSELNVNALELDDSALYLCASSRDGLASDTQYFGPGTRLTVL.

This clone was detected only a few times. The chain links TRBV30 to TRBJ1-2, with D unresolved. Germline V gene data show CDR1 as GTSNPN and CDR2 as SVGIG (reference sequence). This CDR3 is built from 11 residues. V was pared by 5 bases and J by 13 bases, with 17 bases between. The CDR3 DNA sequence: TGTGCCTGGGATCCACAGACAATAGGCACCTTC. As protein: CAWDPQTIGTF.

This chain links TRBV6-1 with TRBJ2-5; a possible D gene is TRBD2 (6 bases). V was cut by 5 bases and J by 2 bases, with 12 bases left in between. The CDR3 totals 14 residues. Looked up from germline, CDR1 is MNHNS and CDR2 is SASEGT. The CDR3 loop is CASSSLGGQETQYF. CDR3 in DNA: TGTGCCAGCAGTAGCCTCGGGGGTCAAGAGACCCAGTACTTC.

This clone has a single count. J is TRBJ2-5 and V is TRBV5-6; TRBD2 is a possible D gene (5 bases). Gene TRBJ2-7 matches the end of the DNA better, so the J call may be wrong. The CDR3 is 13 residues long. Germline CDR1 reads SGHDT; CDR2 reads YYEEEE. CDR3 DNA sequence: TGTGCCAGCAGCTTGGTTAGGGCGGGCGAGCAGTACTTC. This sequence encodes CASSLVRAGEQYF.

As DNA, the CDR3 is TGTGCCAGCAGCCAGGGGAGTAAGAACATTCAGTACTTC. This codes for CASSQGSKNIQYF. The chain combines TRBV5-6 with TRBJ2-4, with a possible D match to TRBD1 (6 bases). Germline V CDR1 and CDR2: SGHDT, YYEEEE. V was clipped by 4 bases and J by 7 bases, with 12 bases between them. The CDR3 extends over 13 amino acids.

CDR3: CASRTGGSGWNEQFF. The CDR3 coding sequence is TGTGCCAGCAGGACAGGGGGAAGTGGGTGGAATGAGCAGTTCTTC. V usage is TRBV6-1 and J usage is TRBJ2-1, with TRBD1 matching over 9 bases. Germline-derived CDR1 and CDR2 are MNHNS and SASEGT. The CDR3 sequence is 15 residues long. The J segment lost 7 bases and the V segment lost 6 bases, leaving 10 bases of the junction unmatched.

This rearrangement joins TRBV23-1 to TRBJ2-6; D call uncertain. TRBV23-1 is an ORF, and what it does is uncertain. This CDR3 contains 17 residues. The V gene lost 2 bases and the J gene lost 0 bases, with 11 bases spanning the gap. In DNA, the CDR3 is TGCGCCAGCAGTCAACTCACAGCCCGCTCTGGGGCCAACGTCCTGACTTTC. Protein sequence: CASSQLTARSGANVLTF.

J is TRBJ2-1 and V is TRBV5-1, with D perhaps matching TRBD2 (5 bases). From germline, CDR1 is SGHRS and CDR2 YFSETQ. The CDR3 consists of 15 residues. Trimming left V 0 bases short and J 4 bases short, with 11 bases between. The CDR3 bases are TGCGCCAGCAGCTTGGGCGGGTCACGTTACAATGAGCAGTTCTTC. Translated: CASSLGGSRYNEQFF.

Concerning this clone: Its ends do not fully match the called genes, so a read error is possible. Within the sample, other DNA sequences also encode this same CDR3. This rearrangement joins TRBV9 to TRBJ1-6; 7 bases line up with TRBD1. This CDR3 has 14 residues. CDR1 is SGDLS and CDR2 is YYNGEE in the germline V gene. This CDR3 is CASSVGQNNSPLHF. DNA for the CDR3: TGTGCCAGCAGCGTGGGACAGAATAATTCCCCCCTCCACTTT.

The chain has TRBV14 and TRBJ2-1; TRBD2 matches at 11 bases. Trimming at V came to 3 bases and at J to 9 bases, leaving 10 bases not matched to a gene. This CDR3 has 16 residues. CDR1 is SGHDN, CDR2 FVKESK, per germline. The CDR3 coding sequence is TGTGCCAGCAGCCATCCTACTAGCGGGAGAAGGGGTGAGCAGTTCTTC. Translating it yields CASSHPTSGRRGEQFF.

Concerning this clone itself: At one of its ends the junction is not consistent with the germline gene, which may arise from a read error. The V and J genes are TRBV7-9 and TRBJ2-3, with 7 bases lining up with TRBD1. Germline V gives CDR1 SEHNR, CDR2 FQNEAQ (reference sequence). There are 18 residues in the CDR3. Here the CDR3 DNA reads TGTTCCAGCAGCTTACCGTTCCTCAGGGGGTTTAGCACAGATACGCAGTATTTT. Amino acids: CSSSLPFLRGFSTDTQYF.

This clone appeared once. V is TRBV12-5 and J is TRBJ2-2, with 8 bases fitting TRBD1. From germline, CDR1 is LGHNT and CDR2 FRNRAP. V lost 7 bases to trimming and J lost 9 bases; unmatched junction nucleotides: 13. The CDR3 extends over 15 amino acids. As DNA, the CDR3 is TGTGCTAGTGACGCGGACAGGGACAGCGGTAGGGAGCTGTTTTTT. This codes for CASDADRDSGRELFF.

This clone appeared a single time. The rearrangement joins TRBV21-1 to TRBJ1-1; TRBD1 is the table's D call, not checked against the DNA. TRBV21-1 is flagged as a pseudogene. The CDR3 consists of 16 residues. CDR3 nucleotides: TGTGCCAGTAAACCCTTCAGTGGCCAGTGGAACACTGAAGCTTTCTTT. This codes for CASKPFSGQWNTEAFF.

Only a few counts were recorded for this clone. The chain combines TRBV12-5 with TRBJ2-7; D may be TRBD2 (6 bases). Between the trimmed V and J ends, which lost 1 base and 3 bases, there was a span of 10 bases. The V gene's germline CDR1 is LGHNT and CDR2 FRNRAP. CDR3 length: 14 amino acids. The CDR3 reads CASGLGSGNYEQYF. The CDR3 region has the DNA TGTGCTAGTGGTTTGGGTAGCGGTAACTACGAGCAGTACTTC.

The chain has TRBV7-8 and TRBJ1-2, with D perhaps TRBD1 (6 bases). This CDR3 has 16 amino acids. Germline V gives CDR1 SGHVS, CDR2 FQNEAQ. V dropped 0 bases and J dropped 4 bases, with 15 bases sitting between them. The CDR3 reads CASSLARTVSLYGYTF. CDR3 nucleotide sequence: TGTGCCAGCAGCTTAGCGAGGACAGTCAGCCTCTATGGCTACACCTTC.

V is TRBV25-1 and J is TRBJ2-2, with D possibly TRBD1 on 5 matching bases. V gave up 2 bases and J gave up 1 base, with 11 bases separating them. Germline V CDR1 and CDR2: MGHDK, SYGVNS. The CDR3 is made up of 16 amino acids. DNA of the CDR3: TGTGCCAGCAGTGAAGACAGACTTTTGAACACCGGGGAGCTGTTTTTT. This codes for CASSEDRLLNTGELFF.